The 4 T cell receptor beta chains below were found in one sample sequenced in a study of T-cell reconstitution after alpha-beta-depleted transplantation in children. Researchers prepared the TCRbeta library using unique molecular identifiers, the study reports. Each CDR3 protein gets one entry after TCRdb re-called the PCR reads with MiXCR. This table has about 300,000 distinct CDR3 sequences, over 7% appearing once. Study results and limitations: The authors attributed T-cell counts and diversity one year after transplant mostly to newly produced T cells.

Antigens for these TCRs are unknown. The material sequenced was peripheral blood, taken 360 days after TCRalphabeta/CD19-depleted stem cell transplant. The receptors shown here come from a female patient aged 2 to 10 who had a stem cell transplant for Fanconi anemia, so the T cells may come from the graft donor.

CDR3 nucleotide sequence: TGTGCCTGGAACGACAGGGCCGATCAGCCCCAGCATTTT. Translating it yields CAWNDRADQPQHF. The chain uses TRBV30 and TRBJ1-5; 7 bases are a match to TRBD1. This CDR3 has 13 amino acids. CDR1 is GTSNPN, CDR2 SVGIG, per germline (reference sequence). J was trimmed by 5 bases and V by 4 bases; bases with no gene match: 5.

The chain combines TRBV25-1 with TRBJ2-2; D is possibly TRBD1 (5 bases). The CDR3 consists of 16 residues. Per germline, CDR1 MGHDK and CDR2 SYGVNS. Trimming took 4 bases from V and 1 from J, leaving 13 bases between them. CDR3 sequence: CASSVQGWGNTGELFF. In DNA, the CDR3 is TGTGCCAGCAGTGTCCAGGGATGGGGGAACACCGGGGAGCTGTTTTTT.

The chain employs TRBV6-2 or TRBV6-3 and TRBJ2-1; 7 bases map to TRBD2. In germline, CDR1 is MNHEY, CDR2 SVGEGT. V dropped 2 bases and J dropped 3; count of bases not matched to a gene: 4. This CDR3 has 15 amino acids. The DNA of the CDR3 is TGTGCCAGCAGTTACCGGGGGGTAAACTACAATGAGCAGTTCTTC. This codes for CASSYRGVNYNEQFF.

This clonotype was seen ten or more times. This chain joins TRBV29-1 and TRBJ2-3, with 8 bases lining up with TRBD1. Germline V CDR1 and CDR2: SQVTM, ANQGSEA. The CDR3 has 15 residues. V shed 5 bases, J shed 2 bases, and the junction held 9 bases outside the gene matches. CDR3 DNA sequence: TGCAGCGTTACACGGACAGGGAACCCCACAGATACGCAGTATTTT. Translation: CSVTRTGNPTDTQYF.